Following are 9 T cell receptor beta chains from one sample sequenced in a study of CDR3 diversity in severe acne. One entry per CDR3 protein, called by TCRdb with MiXCR from the PCR reads. The sample lists 89,000 or so distinct CDR3 sequences, 45% to 55% seen once, with 10% in the top ten. Input material: blood. The receptors derive from a male donor in good health, serving as a control.

With regard to this clonotype: A junction boundary mismatches the germline segment, possibly from a read error. V and J are TRBV13 and TRBJ2-2, with 8 bases aligning to TRBD2. CDR1 and CDR2 (germline): PRHDT, FYEKMQ (reference sequence). CDR3 length: 16 residues. The CDR3 DNA follows: TGTGCCAGCAGCGCCCGACTAGCGCCAGACACCGGGGAGCTGTTGTTT. Its protein is CASSARLAPDTGELLF.

The chain couples TRBV12-5 to TRBJ1-2, with a possible D match to TRBD1 (6 bases). The ends were cut back, 0 bases at V and 6 bases at J, with 11 bases in the middle. The CDR3 is made up of 14 amino acids. The germline CDR1 and CDR2 sequences are LGHNT and FRNRAP. For the CDR3, the DNA is TGTGCTAGTGGTTTGGTCCCAGGGGTGGATGGCTACACCTTC. It yields the protein CASGLVPGVDGYTF.

The V and J genes are TRBV19 and TRBJ2-1; 12 nucleotides agree with TRBD2. Germline V lookup: CDR1 LNHDA, CDR2 SQIVND (reference sequence). The CDR3 sequence is 15 residues long. J lost 5 bases, V lost 6 bases, and 5 bases had no gene match. CDR3 sequence: CASSRLAGADNEQFF. CDR3 sequence (DNA): TGTGCCAGTAGCAGACTAGCGGGGGCCGACAATGAGCAGTTCTTC.

This chain joins TRBV20-1 and TRBJ1-1; 7 bases are shared with TRBD1. CDR1 DFQATT and CDR2 SNEGSKA come from the germline V gene (reference sequence). The CDR3 has 17 amino acids. Trimming cost V 1 base and J 3 bases; bases outside gene matches: 14. The CDR3 loop is CSARGAGSGGRDTEAFF. The CDR3 DNA follows: TGCAGTGCTAGAGGTGCCGGGTCAGGGGGTAGGGACACTGAAGCTTTCTTT.

This clonotype has only a few counts. The rearrangement links TRBV7-9 to TRBJ2-5; D unresolved. Germline values: CDR1 SEHNR, CDR2 FQNEAQ (reference sequence). Between the trimmed V and J ends, which lost 2 bases and 2 bases, there was a span of 9 bases. CDR3 length: 14 amino acids. In DNA, the CDR3 is TGTGCCAGCAGCTTAACCGACGGGCAAGAGACCCAGTACTTC. Residues: CASSLTDGQETQYF.

The chain combines TRBV6-1 with TRBJ2-7; D is possibly TRBD1 or TRBD2 (6 bases each). The CDR3 has 16 residues. Trimming stripped 7 bases from V and 3 bases from J, with 22 bases between. The V gene's germline CDR1 is MNHNS and CDR2 SASEGT. The CDR3 reads CASNSGAGAGNYEQYF. Here the CDR3 DNA reads TGTGCCAGCAACTCGGGGGCTGGGGCCGGAAACTACGAGCAGTACTTC.

The chain is built from TRBV20-1 and TRBJ2-7; TRBD1 or TRBD2 may be the D gene (6 bases each). CDR3 length: 11 residues. In germline, CDR1 is DFQATT, CDR2 SNEGSKA (reference sequence). Trimming pared 4 bases from V and 12 bases from J, leaving 16 bases between. CDR3 sequence: CSAKRAGRGYF. CDR3 DNA: TGCAGTGCTAAGAGAGCGGGCAGGGGGTACTTC.

The chain recombines TRBV2 with TRBJ2-1, with TRBD2 matching 13 bases. Germline assignment: CDR1 SNHLY and CDR2 FYNNEI. This CDR3 comprises 15 residues. Trimming cost V 4 bases and J 6 bases; bases outside gene matches: 3. The DNA for the CDR3 is TGTGCCAGCAGTGCCACTAGCGGGAGGGCCAATGAGCAGTTCTTC. Translated, it gives CASSATSGRANEQFF. Based on the CDR3 plus reference TRBV2 and TRBJ2-1, the full variable domain is EPEVTQTPSHQVTQMGQEVILRCVPISNHLYFYWYRQILGQKVEFLVSFYNNEISEKSEIFDDQFSVERPDGSNFTLKIRSTKLEDSAMYFCASSATSGRANEQFFGPGTRLTVL.

This clonotype was detected once. The V and J genes are TRBV20-1 and TRBJ1-6; D is perhaps TRBD1 (6 bases). V lost 5 bases to trimming and J lost 4 bases, with 18 bases between them. Germline CDR1 is DFQATT and CDR2 is SNEGSKA (reference sequence). The CDR3 spans 16 residues. CDR3: CSAPDRYPRYNSPLHF. The DNA of the CDR3 is TGCAGTGCTCCAGACAGGTACCCCCGGTATAATTCACCCCTCCACTTT.